One and the same sample provided the 18 T cell receptor beta chains below, sequenced in a study of T cells in Graves' hyperthyroidism and ophthalmopathy. The CDR3 regions of TCR beta were amplified from RNA transcripts. Primed by the HTBI set, a first-round RT-PCR was run on the TCR CDR3. TCRdb re-derived calls from the multiplex PCR reads in MiXCR, one entry per CDR3 protein. The data hold hundreds of thousands of distinct CDR3 sequences, with approximately 13% observed a single time. Sequencing input: blood. These receptors originate from a woman aged 25 to 39 with Graves' hyperthyroidism that later progressed to Graves' ophthalmopathy.

The V call is TRBV6-1, the J call TRBJ2-2; 9 nucleotides line up with TRBD2. Losses at the gene ends were 8 bases for V and 5 bases for J; bases not matched to a gene: 9. The length of the CDR3 is 15 residues. Per germline, CDR1 MNHNS and CDR2 SASEGT. CDR3 in amino acids: CASWTGLAQTGELFF. The CDR3 region has the DNA TGTGCCAGCTGGACCGGACTAGCGCAGACCGGGGAGCTGTTTTTT.

This clonotype has at least ten counts. This chain connects TRBV29-1 to TRBJ1-1; D might be TRBD1 (5 bases). The germline CDR1 and CDR2 sequences are SQVTM and ANQGSEA. The CDR3 extends over 13 amino acids. Trimming took 6 bases from V and 4 from J, leaving 15 bases between them. The CDR3 region is CSVRTPRATEAFF. CDR3 nucleotides: TGCAGCGTGAGGACACCCAGAGCCACTGAAGCTTTCTTT.

This clonotype was observed a few times. The chain employs TRBV3-1 and TRBJ1-5; no reliable D call. Trimming left V 4 bases short and J 2 bases short, with 18 bases between. Germline V gene sequence: CDR1 LGHDT, CDR2 YNNKEL (reference sequence). This CDR3 spans 17 amino acids. This chain's CDR3 is CASSLSFGLGGNQPQHF. In DNA form, the CDR3 reads TGTGCCAGCAGCCTATCATTCGGGCTGGGAGGCAATCAGCCCCAGCATTTT.

In this sample, this clonotype turned up many times. The CDR3 DNA reads as TGTGCCAGCAGTTTTCTCGGACAGAGTAATGAAAAACTGTTTTTT. Translating it yields CASSFLGQSNEKLFF. The chain employs TRBV27 and TRBJ1-4; a possible D gene is TRBD1 (6 bases). Germline V CDR1 and CDR2: MNHEY, SMNVEV (reference sequence). The V and J ends lost 3 bases and 4 bases respectively, with 12 bases between them. The CDR3 length is 15 residues.

Points on this clonotype: A read error may explain this, as a much larger clone is one base away. The CDR3 reads CASSNFPSRNTIYF. CDR3 coding DNA: TGTGCCAGCAGTAATTTTCCCTCTAGAAACACCATATATTTT. The chain is built from TRBV28 and TRBJ1-3; D not certain. Germline V gene lookup returns CDR1 MDHEN and CDR2 SYDVKM. The CDR3 totals 14 residues.

The chain uses TRBV5-1 and TRBJ2-1, with TRBD1 as a possible D gene (6 bases). V was clipped by 2 bases and J by 8 bases, with 11 bases between them. The CDR3 has 13 residues. Germline CDR1 is SGHRS and CDR2 is YFSETQ. The CDR3 loop reads CASSFPRGDEQFF. The CDR3 bases are TGCGCCAGCAGCTTCCCCAGGGGTGATGAGCAGTTCTTC.

The rearrangement uses TRBV3-1 and TRBJ2-2; TRBD2 matches at 9 bases. The V gene's germline CDR1 is LGHDT and CDR2 YNNKEL (reference sequence). V shed 1 base and J 4 bases; nucleotides not matched to a gene: 4. The CDR3 is 16 residues long. Here the CDR3 reads CASSQGSLAGTGELFF. The CDR3, as DNA: TGTGCCAGCAGCCAAGGGTCACTAGCGGGCACCGGGGAGCTGTTTTTT.

Ten or more counts support this clonotype. The gene calls are TRBV5-1 and TRBJ2-3, with D possibly being TRBD2 (5 bases). Germline CDR1 reads SGHRS; CDR2 reads YFSETQ. This CDR3 spans 17 amino acids. Trimming stripped 1 base from V and 0 bases from J, with 15 bases between. DNA for the CDR3: TGCGCCAGCAGCTTGCTCAGAGAGGGCACTAGCACAGATACGCAGTATTTT. It codes for CASSLLREGTSTDTQYF.

The chain has TRBV11-3 and TRBJ1-2; TRBD1 agrees at 7 bases. The CDR3 is made up of 14 amino acids. J was trimmed by 8 bases and V by 5 bases; bases with no gene match: 11. Germline CDR1 and CDR2: SGHNT and YENEEA. The CDR3 DNA sequence: TGTGCCAGCAGCCCAGTTGGACAGGTTGGCGGCTACACCTTC. Translation gives CASSPVGQVGGYTF.

The CDR3 sequence: CASTPLSTYEQYF. The CDR3 DNA reads as TGTGCCAGCACCCCCCTATCAACCTACGAGCAGTACTTC. V and J are TRBV14 and TRBJ2-7; D is unresolved. The CDR3 sequence is 13 residues long. Trimming took 7 bases from V and 2 from J, leaving 12 bases between them. Per germline, CDR1 SGHDN and CDR2 FVKESK.

In its sample, this clonotype was seen many times. The chain links TRBV12-3 or TRBV12-4 to TRBJ1-4, with no clear D. The CDR3 runs 15 residues. V was cut by 5 bases and J by 6 bases, with 16 bases left in between. CDR3 in amino acids: CASSPPVGGDEKLFF. For the CDR3, the DNA is TGTGCCAGCAGTCCCCCGGTGGGCGGCGATGAAAAACTGTTTTTT.

This rearrangement joins TRBV11-2 to TRBJ2-7; the match to TRBD1 covers 8 bases. V lost 5 bases to trimming and J lost 0 bases; unmatched junction nucleotides: 18. CDR3 length: 19 amino acids. Germline values: CDR1 SGHAT, CDR2 FQNNGV. CDR3 in DNA: TGTGCCAGCAGCCCCCGGACAGGGAAGAGGTCCTATTACTCCTACGAGCAGTACTTC. Residues: CASSPRTGKRSYYSYEQYF.

Ten or more counts support this clonotype. The V and J genes are TRBV20-1 and TRBJ1-1, with D possibly being TRBD1 (6 bases). The CDR3 consists of 14 residues. Trimming left V 5 bases short and J 6 bases short, with 19 bases between. Germline lookup yields CDR1 DFQATT and CDR2 SNEGSKA (reference sequence). The CDR3 spells CSAYQGIRGPEAFF. CDR3 nucleotide sequence: TGCAGTGCTTACCAGGGGATCAGGGGACCTGAAGCTTTCTTT.

V gene TRBV20-1 combines with J gene TRBJ2-7; D may be TRBD2 (5 bases). The CDR3 consists of 15 residues. V lost 3 bases and J 5 bases, leaving 20 bases between the germline ends. Germline values: CDR1 DFQATT, CDR2 SNEGSKA (reference sequence). CDR3 sequence (DNA): TGCAGTGCTAGGGGAATGCGGGCCGTTTCCGACGAGCAGTACTTC. Encoded protein: CSARGMRAVSDEQYF.

This clonotype has a handful of counts. CDR3 in amino acids: CSVELPHSGNTIYF. CDR3 coding DNA: TGCAGCGTTGAGTTACCTCACTCTGGAAACACCATATATTTT. The rearrangement uses TRBV29-1 and TRBJ1-3; D is unclear. Germline CDR1 reads SQVTM; CDR2 reads ANQGSEA. The CDR3 covers 14 residues. V lost 3 bases and J 0 bases, leaving 9 bases between the germline ends.

This clonotype was seen at least ten times. This chain joins TRBV14 and TRBJ1-5; 9 bases agree with TRBD1. The V gene end was trimmed by 6 bases and the J gene end by 8 bases; junction bases not matched to a gene: 8. This CDR3 contains 14 residues. Germline CDR1 SGHDN, CDR2 FVKESK. As DNA, the CDR3 is TGTGCCAGCAGTCGGGGGGGGACAGGGAAGCCCCAGCATTTT. It yields the protein CASSRGGTGKPQHF. Full variable domain (outside the CDR3, taken from reference TRBV14 and TRBJ1-5): EAGVTQFPSHSVIEKGQTVTLRCDPISGHDNLYWYRRVMGKEIKFLLHFVKESKQDESGMPNNRFLAERTGGTYSTLKVQPAELEDSGVYFCASSRGGTGKPQHFGDGTRLSIL.

The sample holds many counts of this clonotype. J is TRBJ2-1 and V is TRBV20-1; 7 bases are a match to TRBD1. Germline values: CDR1 DFQATT, CDR2 SNEGSKA (reference sequence). The CDR3 loop spans 10 amino acids. The V and J ends lost 3 bases and 12 bases, in that order; junction bases with no gene match: 2. CDR3 nucleotides: TGCAGTGCTAGGACAGGGAGGCAGTTCTTC. Protein product: CSARTGRQFF.

This clonotype occurred many times. The chain is built from TRBV7-2 and TRBJ1-6; perhaps TRBD1 as D (5 bases). The CDR3 has 13 amino acids. CDR1 and CDR2 (germline): SGHTA, FQGNSA. Trimming shortened V by 1 base and J by 9 bases, and 7 bases separated the two germline ends. CDR3: CASSLEQGSPLHF. Written as DNA, the CDR3 is TGTGCCAGCAGCTTAGAGCAGGGTTCACCCCTCCACTTT.